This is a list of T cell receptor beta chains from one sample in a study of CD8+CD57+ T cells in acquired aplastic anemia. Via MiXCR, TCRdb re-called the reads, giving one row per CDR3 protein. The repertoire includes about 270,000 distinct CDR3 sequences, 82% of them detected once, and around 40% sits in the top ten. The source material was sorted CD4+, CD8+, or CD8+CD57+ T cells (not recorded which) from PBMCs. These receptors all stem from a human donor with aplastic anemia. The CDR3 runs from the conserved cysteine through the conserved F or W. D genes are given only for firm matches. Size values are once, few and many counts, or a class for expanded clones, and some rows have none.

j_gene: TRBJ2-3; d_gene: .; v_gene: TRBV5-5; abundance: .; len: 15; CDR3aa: CASSFGGGPTDTQYF; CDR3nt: TGTGCCAGCAGCTTTGGGGGGGGCCCAACAGATACGCAGTATTTT
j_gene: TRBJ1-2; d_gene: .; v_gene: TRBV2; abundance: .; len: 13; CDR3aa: CASGQGVAGGQNF; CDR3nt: TGCGCCAGCGGGCAAGGCGTTGCAGGTGGCCAGAACTTC
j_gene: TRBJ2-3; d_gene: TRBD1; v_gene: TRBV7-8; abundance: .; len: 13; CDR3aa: CASGLGGTDAKYF; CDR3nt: TGTGCCAGCGGCTTAGGGGGCACAGATGCTAAGTATTTT
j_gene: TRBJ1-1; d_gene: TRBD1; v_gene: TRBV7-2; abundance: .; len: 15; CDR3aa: CASSLHPNGTADALF; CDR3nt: TGTGCCAGCAGCTTACATCCGAACGGGACAGCCGATGCCCTCTTT
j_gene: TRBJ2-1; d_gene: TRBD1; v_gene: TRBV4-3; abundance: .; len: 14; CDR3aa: CDSSQEGQLDEQFF; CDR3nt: TGCGACAGCAGTCAAGAGGGACAGTTGGATGAGCAGTTCTTC
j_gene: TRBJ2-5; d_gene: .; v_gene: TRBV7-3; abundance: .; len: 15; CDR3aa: CASSTRDGVLGTQYF; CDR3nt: TGTGCCAGCAGCACCCGGGACGGTGTCTTGGGGACCCAGTACTTC
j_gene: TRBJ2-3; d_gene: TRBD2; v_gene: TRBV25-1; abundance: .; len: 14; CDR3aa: CATSPSGSPDTQYF; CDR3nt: TGTGCCACCAGTCCTAGCGGGAGCCCAGATACGCAGTATTTT
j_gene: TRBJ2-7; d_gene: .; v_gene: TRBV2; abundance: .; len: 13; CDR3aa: CASADGGTHTQYF; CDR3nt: TGTGCCAGCGCGGACGGGGGCACCCATACGCAGTACTTC
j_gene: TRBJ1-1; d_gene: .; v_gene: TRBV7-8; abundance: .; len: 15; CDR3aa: CASSLEGGGDTQSFF; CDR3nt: TGTGCCAGCAGCTTAGAGGGGGGAGGCGATACGCAGTCTTTCTTT
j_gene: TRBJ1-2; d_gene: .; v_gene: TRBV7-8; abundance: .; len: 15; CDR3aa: CASSGEGGPDTQYTF; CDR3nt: TGTGCCAGCAGCGGAGAGGGAGGCCCCGATACGCAGTATACCTTC
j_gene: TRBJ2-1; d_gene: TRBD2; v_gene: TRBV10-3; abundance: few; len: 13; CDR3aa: CAISEGTSNEQFF; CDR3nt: TGTGCCATCAGTGAGGGGACTAGCAATGAGCAGTTCTTC
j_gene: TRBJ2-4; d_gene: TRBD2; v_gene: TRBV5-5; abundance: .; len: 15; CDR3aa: CASSSREGGVDIQYF; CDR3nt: TGTGCCAGCAGCTCGCGGGAGGGGGGGGTTGACATTCAGTACTTC
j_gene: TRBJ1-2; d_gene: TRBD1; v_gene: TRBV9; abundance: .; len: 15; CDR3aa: CASRGGQGLNYGDTF; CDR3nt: TGTGCCAGCAGAGGGGGACAGGGCTTAAACTATGGCGACACCTTC
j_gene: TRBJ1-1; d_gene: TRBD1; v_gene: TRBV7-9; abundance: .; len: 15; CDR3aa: CASSFQMSGDSDEFF; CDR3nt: TGCGCCAGCAGCTTTCAAATGAGCGGGGACAGCGATGAGTTCTTT
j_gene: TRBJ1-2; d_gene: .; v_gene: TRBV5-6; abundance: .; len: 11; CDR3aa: CASSLGGEHTF; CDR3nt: TGTGCCAGCAGCTTGGGCGGGGAACACACCTTC
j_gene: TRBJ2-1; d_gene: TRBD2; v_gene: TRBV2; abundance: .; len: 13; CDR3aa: CASREGLADSLSF; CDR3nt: TGTGCCAGCAGGGAGGGACTAGCGGATAGTCTGTCCTTC
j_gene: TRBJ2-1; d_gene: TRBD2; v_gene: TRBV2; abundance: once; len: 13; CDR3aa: CTSFAGGLHKQFF; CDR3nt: TGTACCAGCTTTGCGGGAGGTCTCCATAAGCAGTTCTTC
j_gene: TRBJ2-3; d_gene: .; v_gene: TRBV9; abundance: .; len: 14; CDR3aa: CASRVAGGTQYFDF; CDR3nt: .
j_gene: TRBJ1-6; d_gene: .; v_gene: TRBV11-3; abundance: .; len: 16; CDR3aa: CASSLDSAAYNSPLHF; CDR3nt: TGTGCCAGCAGCTTAGATAGCGCAGCCTATAATTCACCCCTCCACTTT
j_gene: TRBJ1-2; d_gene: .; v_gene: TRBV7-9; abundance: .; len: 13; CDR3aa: CASSYGEATQYFF; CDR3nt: TGTGCCAGCAGCTACGGAGAGGCTACGCAGTACTTCTTC
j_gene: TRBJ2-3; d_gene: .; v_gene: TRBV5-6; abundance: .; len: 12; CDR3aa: CASSFPGHTQYF; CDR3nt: TGTGCCAGCAGCTTTCCGGGACATACGCAGTATTTT
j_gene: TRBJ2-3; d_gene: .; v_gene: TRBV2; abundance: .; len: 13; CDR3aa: CASADGANQTQYF; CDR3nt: TGTGCCAGCGCGGACGGGGCCAATCAGACGCAGTATTTT
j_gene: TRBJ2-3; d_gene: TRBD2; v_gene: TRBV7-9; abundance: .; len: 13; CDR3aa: CASGDGGSGGSYF; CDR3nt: TGTGCCAGCGGCGATGGAGGAAGCGGGGGGAGCTATTTT
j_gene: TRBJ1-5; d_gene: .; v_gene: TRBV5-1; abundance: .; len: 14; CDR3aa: CASSAGLATEPQHF; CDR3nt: TGTGCCAGCAGCGCAGGCTTAGCTACAGAGCCCCAGCATTTT
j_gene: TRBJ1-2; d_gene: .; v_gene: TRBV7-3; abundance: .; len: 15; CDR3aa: CASSEDRLFAYGYTF; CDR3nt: TGTGCCAGCAGTGAAGACCGACTTTTTGCCTATGGCTACACCTTC
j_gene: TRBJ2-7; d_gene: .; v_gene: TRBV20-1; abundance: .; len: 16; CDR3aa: CSAEVGEGARPYEQYF; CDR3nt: TGCAGTGCCGAGGTTGGGGAGGGGGCGCGTCCCTACGAGCAGTACTTC
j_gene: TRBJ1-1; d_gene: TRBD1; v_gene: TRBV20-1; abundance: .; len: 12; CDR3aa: CSANYRGREAFF; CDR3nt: TGCAGTGCAAACTACAGGGGGCGTGAAGCTTTCTTT
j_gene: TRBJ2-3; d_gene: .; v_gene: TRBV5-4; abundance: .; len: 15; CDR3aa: CASSFTGASSDTQYF; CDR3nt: TGTGCCAGCAGCTTTACTGGCGCTAGCTCAGATACGCAGTATTTT
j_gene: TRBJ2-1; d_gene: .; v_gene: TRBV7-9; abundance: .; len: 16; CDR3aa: CASSLGGGYGANVQFF; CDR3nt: TGTGCCAGCAGCTTAGGGGGTGGCTACGGGGCCAATGTCCAGTTCTTC
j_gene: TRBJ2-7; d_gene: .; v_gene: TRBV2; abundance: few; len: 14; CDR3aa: CASRYRDIAYEQYF; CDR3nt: TGTGCCAGCAGATATCGGGACATCGCCTACGAGCAGTACTTC
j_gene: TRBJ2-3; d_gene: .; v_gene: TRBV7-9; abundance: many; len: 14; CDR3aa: CASSFQGGPDTQYF; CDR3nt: TGTGCCAGCAGCTTTCAGGGAGGTCCCGATACGCAGTATTTT
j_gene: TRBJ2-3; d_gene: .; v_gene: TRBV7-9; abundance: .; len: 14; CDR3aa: CASSLAMTRGTQYF; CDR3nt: TGTGCCAGCAGCTTAGCGATGACTCGCGGTACGCAGTATTTT
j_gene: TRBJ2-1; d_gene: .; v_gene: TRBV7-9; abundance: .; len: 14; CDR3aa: CASSLDLTYNEEYF; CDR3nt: TGTGCCAGCAGCTTAGACCTCACCTACAATGAGGAGTACTTC
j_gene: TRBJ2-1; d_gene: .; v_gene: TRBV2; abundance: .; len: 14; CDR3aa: CAYEVAAYHENQFF; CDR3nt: TGTGCCTACGAGGTAGCGGCGTACCATGAGAACCAGTTCTTC
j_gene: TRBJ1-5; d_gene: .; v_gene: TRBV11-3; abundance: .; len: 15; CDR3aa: CASTIQATANQPQHF; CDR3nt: TGTGCCAGCACAATACAGGCCACCGCAAATCAGCCCCAGCATTTT
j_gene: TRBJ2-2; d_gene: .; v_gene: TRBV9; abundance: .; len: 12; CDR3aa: CASSLGLGGLFF; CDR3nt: TGTGCCAGCAGCTTAGGGCTCGGGGGGCTGTTTTTT
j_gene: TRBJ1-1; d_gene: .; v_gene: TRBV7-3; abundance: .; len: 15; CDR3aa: CASSIDPKADEDAFF; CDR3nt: TGTGCCAGCAGCATAGATCCGAAAGCGGATGAAGACGCTTTCTTT
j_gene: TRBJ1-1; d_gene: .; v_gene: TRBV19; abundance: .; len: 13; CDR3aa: CASSIPGQTEAFF; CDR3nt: TGTGCCAGTAGTATTCCCGGACAGACTGAAGCTTTCTTT
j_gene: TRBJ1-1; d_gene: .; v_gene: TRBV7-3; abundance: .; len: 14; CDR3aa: CASSLARRPTEAFF; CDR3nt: TGTGCCAGCAGCTTAGCCCGGAGGCCCACTGAAGCTTTCTTT
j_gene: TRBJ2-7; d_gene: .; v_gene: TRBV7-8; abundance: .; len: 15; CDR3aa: CASSLPEGPLTQYYF; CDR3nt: TGTGCCAGCAGTTTGCCGGAAGGTCCACTTACCCAGTATTACTTC
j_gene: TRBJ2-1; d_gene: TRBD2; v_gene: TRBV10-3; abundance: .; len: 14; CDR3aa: CAISLGSGEAEQFF; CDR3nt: TGTGCCATCAGTTTGGGGAGCGGGGAGGCTGAGCAGTTCTTC
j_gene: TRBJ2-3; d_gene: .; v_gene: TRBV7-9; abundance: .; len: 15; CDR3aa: CASSSLRRGGNDEYF; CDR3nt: TGTGCCAGCAGCTCTCTAAGAAGGGGGGGGAACGATGAGTATTTT
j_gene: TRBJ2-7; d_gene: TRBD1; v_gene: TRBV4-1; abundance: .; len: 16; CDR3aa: CASRDAGGGSNYEQYF; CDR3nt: TGCGCCAGCAGGGATGCAGGGGGCGGTTCCAACTACGAGCAGTACTTC
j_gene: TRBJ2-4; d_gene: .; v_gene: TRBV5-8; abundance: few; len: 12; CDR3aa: CASSLARDIQYF; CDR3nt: TGTGCCAGCAGCTTGGCGAGGGACATTCAGTACTTC
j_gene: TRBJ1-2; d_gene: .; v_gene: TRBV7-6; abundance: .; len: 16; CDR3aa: CASSIGDGGLDFGYTF; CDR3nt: TGTGCCAGCAGCATCGGGGACGGGGGCTTGGATTTTGGCTACACCTTC
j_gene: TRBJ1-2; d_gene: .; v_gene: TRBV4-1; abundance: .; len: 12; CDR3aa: CASSQQQGGYTF; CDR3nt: TGCGCCAGCAGCCAACAACAGGGTGGCTACACCTTC
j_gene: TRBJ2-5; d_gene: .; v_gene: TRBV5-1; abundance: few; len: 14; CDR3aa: CASSRGSGQGTQYF; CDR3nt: TGTGCCAGCAGCAGAGGGTCGGGGCAAGGGACCCAGTACTTC
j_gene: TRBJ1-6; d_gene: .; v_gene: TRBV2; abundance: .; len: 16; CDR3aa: CASGGTPVVLNTQVHF; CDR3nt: TGTGCCAGCGGAGGGACGCCCGTCGTCTTGAACACTCAAGTCCACTTT
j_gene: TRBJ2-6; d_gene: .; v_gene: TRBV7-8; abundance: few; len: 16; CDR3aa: CASSLAGGHDTKYLTF; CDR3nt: TGTGCCAGCAGCTTAGCGGGAGGTCACGATACGAAGTATCTGACTTTC
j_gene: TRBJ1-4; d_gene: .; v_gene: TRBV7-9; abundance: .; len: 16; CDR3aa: CASSLPRFNEQFYLFF; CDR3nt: TGTGCCAGCAGCTTACCTAGGTTCAATGAGCAGTTCTACCTGTTTTTT
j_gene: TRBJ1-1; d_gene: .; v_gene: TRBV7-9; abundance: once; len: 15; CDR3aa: CASSGAAGDTEAFFF; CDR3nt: TGTGCCAGCAGCGGCGCAGCGGGGGACACTGAAGCTTTCTTCTTT
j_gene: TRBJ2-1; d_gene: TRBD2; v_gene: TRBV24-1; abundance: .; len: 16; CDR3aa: CATSDLDGLAGNEQFF; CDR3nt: TGTGCCACCAGTGATTTGGACGGACTAGCGGGTAATGAGCAGTTCTTC
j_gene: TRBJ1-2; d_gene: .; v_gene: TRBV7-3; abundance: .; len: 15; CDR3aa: CASSNQRGTQYVGTF; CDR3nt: .
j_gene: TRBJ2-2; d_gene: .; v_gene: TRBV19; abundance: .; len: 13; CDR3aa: CASSISDTGELFF; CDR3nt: TGTGCCAGTAGTATTTCGGACACCGGGGAGCTGTTTTTT
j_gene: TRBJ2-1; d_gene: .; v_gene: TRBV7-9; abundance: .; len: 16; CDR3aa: CASSSTEGTEAFFQFF; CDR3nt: TGTGCCAGCAGCTCTACCGAGGGCACTGAAGCTTTTTTTCAGTTCTTC
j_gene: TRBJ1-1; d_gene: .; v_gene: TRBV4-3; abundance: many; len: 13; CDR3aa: CASSPRHGFEAFF; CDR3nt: TGCGCCAGCAGCCCCCGCCACGGATTTGAAGCTTTCTTT
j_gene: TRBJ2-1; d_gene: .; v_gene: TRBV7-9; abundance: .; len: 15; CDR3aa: CASSRDGGSNYGYFF; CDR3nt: TGTGCCAGCAGCAGGGATGGAGGGTCAAACTATGGCTACTTCTTC
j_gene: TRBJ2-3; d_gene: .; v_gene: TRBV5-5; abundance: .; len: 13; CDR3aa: CASGYASTDTQYF; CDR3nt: TGTGCCAGCGGGTACGCTAGCACAGATACGCAGTATTTT
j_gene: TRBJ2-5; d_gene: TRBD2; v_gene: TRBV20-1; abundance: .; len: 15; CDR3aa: CSATRLAGVQETQYF; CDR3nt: TGCAGTGCTACAAGACTAGCGGGGGTCCAAGAGACCCAGTACTTC
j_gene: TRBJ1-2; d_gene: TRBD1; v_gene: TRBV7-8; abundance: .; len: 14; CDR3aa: CASSLDDRVDGYTF; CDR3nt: TGTGCCAGCAGCTTAGACGACAGGGTCGATGGCTACACCTTC